The next 10 T cell receptor beta chains were all read from a single sample in a study of blood T cells in healthy people across ages. Together with a sample-barcoded 5' primer, a J-beta primer mix was included in a second PCR lasting about 7 to 12 cycles. TCRdb re-called the 5' RACE reads with MiXCR, one entry per CDR3 protein. Of fewer than 700,000 distinct CDR3 sequences in the sample, about 45% are singletons; the top ten hold around 24%. Sample: blood. The origin of the receptors is a man aged 80 or over in good health.

This clonotype appeared once. An end of the junction differs from the germline gene, which may be a read error. The chain links TRBV20-1 to TRBJ2-1; 10 bases map to TRBD2. CDR3 length: 15 amino acids. The germline V gene has CDR1 DFQATT and CDR2 SNEGSKA (reference sequence). The CDR3 nucleotides read TGCAGCGCTAGAGGTACTAGCGGGATGCTCGATGAGCAGTTCTTC. Its protein is CSARGTSGMLDEQFF.

This chain links TRBV3-1 with TRBJ2-1; TRBD1 agrees at 8 bases. V lost 0 bases to trimming and J lost 8 bases; unmatched junction nucleotides: 6. The CDR3 runs 15 residues. Germline V gene sequence: CDR1 LGHDT, CDR2 YNNKEL (reference sequence). CDR3 bases: TGTGCCAGCAGCCAAGATGTGACAGGGGTCCATGAGCAGTTCTTC. Translated, it gives CASSQDVTGVHEQFF.

This clonotype has more than one count but fewer than ten. This chain links TRBV10-2 with TRBJ2-3; perhaps D is TRBD1 or TRBD2 (6 bases each). CDR1 and CDR2 (germline): WSHSY, SAAADI. Trimming removed 10 bases at V and 1 base at J, with 24 bases between. The CDR3 sequence is 17 residues long. This CDR3 is CATLNPRDNRRTDTQYF. In nucleotides, the CDR3 is TGCGCCACCCTTAATCCGCGGGACAACCGCCGCACAGATACGCAGTATTTT.

The genes are TRBV7-2 and TRBJ2-7; 8 bases fit TRBD2. Germline loops: CDR1 SGHTA, CDR2 FQGNSA. V was clipped by 3 bases and J by 4 bases; unmatched bases: 5. The CDR3 has 14 residues. CDR3 protein: CASSLRREGYEQYF. CDR3 nucleotides: TGTGCCAGCAGCTTGAGACGGGAGGGGTACGAGCAGTACTTC.

This clonotype appeared many times. This chain uses TRBV6-5 with TRBJ2-5; weak D call: TRBD2 (5 bases). This CDR3 contains 13 residues. V was pared by 2 bases and J by 1 base, with 5 bases between. Germline CDR1 and CDR2: MNHEY and SVGAGI. The CDR3 loop reads CASSYRGQETQYF. The CDR3 nucleotides read TGTGCCAGCAGTTACCGGGGCCAAGAGACCCAGTACTTC.

This clonotype has more than one count but fewer than ten. V is TRBV20-1 and J is TRBJ2-1, with a tentative D call TRBD2 (6 bases). Trimming stripped 6 bases from V and 12 bases from J, with 24 bases between. The CDR3 is made up of 14 amino acids. Germline V CDR1 and CDR2: DFQATT, SNEGSKA (reference sequence). The CDR3 sequence is CSATEAAGSWLQFF. CDR3 sequence (DNA): TGCAGTGCCACAGAGGCTGCGGGGAGCTGGCTGCAGTTCTTC.

The chain is built from TRBV20-1 and TRBJ2-7; 11 bases map to TRBD2. Germline loops: CDR1 DFQATT, CDR2 SNEGSKA (reference sequence). V gave up 1 base and J gave up 5 bases; unmatched junction bases: 10. The length of the CDR3 is 16 residues. CDR3 nucleotides: TGCAGTGCTAGAGGGGCAGGGACTAGCGGCAACCACGAGCAGTACTTC. It yields the protein CSARGAGTSGNHEQYF.

The chain couples TRBV12-3 or TRBV12-4 to TRBJ1-1, with D perhaps TRBD1 (5 bases). The CDR3 is 14 residues long. The V end lost 8 bases, the J end lost 1 base, and 14 bases lay between the germline ends. CDR3 sequence reads: CASLPGTTNTEAFF. CDR3 in DNA: TGTGCCAGCCTACCCGGGACTACGAACACTGAAGCTTTCTTT.

This sequence joins TRBV7-2 and TRBJ2-7, with 9 bases lining up with TRBD2. The J call is doubtful: the DNA matches TRBJ2-5 better. Germline assignment: CDR1 SGHTA and CDR2 FQGNSA. CDR3 size: 16 residues. The CDR3 DNA reads TGTGCCAGCAGCTTAGGCGGGGGGGCCTCCGGAGAGACCCAGTACTTC. Translation gives CASSLGGGASGETQYF.

The V and J genes are TRBV12-3 or TRBV12-4 and TRBJ2-5, with 9 bases that match TRBD2. The J call may be in error: the DNA end matches TRBJ2-7 better. This CDR3 has 16 residues. The CDR3 nucleotides read TGTGCCAGCAGTCCGGGGAGTAGCGGGAGATTCGACGAGCAGTACTTC. Its protein product is CASSPGSSGRFDEQYF.